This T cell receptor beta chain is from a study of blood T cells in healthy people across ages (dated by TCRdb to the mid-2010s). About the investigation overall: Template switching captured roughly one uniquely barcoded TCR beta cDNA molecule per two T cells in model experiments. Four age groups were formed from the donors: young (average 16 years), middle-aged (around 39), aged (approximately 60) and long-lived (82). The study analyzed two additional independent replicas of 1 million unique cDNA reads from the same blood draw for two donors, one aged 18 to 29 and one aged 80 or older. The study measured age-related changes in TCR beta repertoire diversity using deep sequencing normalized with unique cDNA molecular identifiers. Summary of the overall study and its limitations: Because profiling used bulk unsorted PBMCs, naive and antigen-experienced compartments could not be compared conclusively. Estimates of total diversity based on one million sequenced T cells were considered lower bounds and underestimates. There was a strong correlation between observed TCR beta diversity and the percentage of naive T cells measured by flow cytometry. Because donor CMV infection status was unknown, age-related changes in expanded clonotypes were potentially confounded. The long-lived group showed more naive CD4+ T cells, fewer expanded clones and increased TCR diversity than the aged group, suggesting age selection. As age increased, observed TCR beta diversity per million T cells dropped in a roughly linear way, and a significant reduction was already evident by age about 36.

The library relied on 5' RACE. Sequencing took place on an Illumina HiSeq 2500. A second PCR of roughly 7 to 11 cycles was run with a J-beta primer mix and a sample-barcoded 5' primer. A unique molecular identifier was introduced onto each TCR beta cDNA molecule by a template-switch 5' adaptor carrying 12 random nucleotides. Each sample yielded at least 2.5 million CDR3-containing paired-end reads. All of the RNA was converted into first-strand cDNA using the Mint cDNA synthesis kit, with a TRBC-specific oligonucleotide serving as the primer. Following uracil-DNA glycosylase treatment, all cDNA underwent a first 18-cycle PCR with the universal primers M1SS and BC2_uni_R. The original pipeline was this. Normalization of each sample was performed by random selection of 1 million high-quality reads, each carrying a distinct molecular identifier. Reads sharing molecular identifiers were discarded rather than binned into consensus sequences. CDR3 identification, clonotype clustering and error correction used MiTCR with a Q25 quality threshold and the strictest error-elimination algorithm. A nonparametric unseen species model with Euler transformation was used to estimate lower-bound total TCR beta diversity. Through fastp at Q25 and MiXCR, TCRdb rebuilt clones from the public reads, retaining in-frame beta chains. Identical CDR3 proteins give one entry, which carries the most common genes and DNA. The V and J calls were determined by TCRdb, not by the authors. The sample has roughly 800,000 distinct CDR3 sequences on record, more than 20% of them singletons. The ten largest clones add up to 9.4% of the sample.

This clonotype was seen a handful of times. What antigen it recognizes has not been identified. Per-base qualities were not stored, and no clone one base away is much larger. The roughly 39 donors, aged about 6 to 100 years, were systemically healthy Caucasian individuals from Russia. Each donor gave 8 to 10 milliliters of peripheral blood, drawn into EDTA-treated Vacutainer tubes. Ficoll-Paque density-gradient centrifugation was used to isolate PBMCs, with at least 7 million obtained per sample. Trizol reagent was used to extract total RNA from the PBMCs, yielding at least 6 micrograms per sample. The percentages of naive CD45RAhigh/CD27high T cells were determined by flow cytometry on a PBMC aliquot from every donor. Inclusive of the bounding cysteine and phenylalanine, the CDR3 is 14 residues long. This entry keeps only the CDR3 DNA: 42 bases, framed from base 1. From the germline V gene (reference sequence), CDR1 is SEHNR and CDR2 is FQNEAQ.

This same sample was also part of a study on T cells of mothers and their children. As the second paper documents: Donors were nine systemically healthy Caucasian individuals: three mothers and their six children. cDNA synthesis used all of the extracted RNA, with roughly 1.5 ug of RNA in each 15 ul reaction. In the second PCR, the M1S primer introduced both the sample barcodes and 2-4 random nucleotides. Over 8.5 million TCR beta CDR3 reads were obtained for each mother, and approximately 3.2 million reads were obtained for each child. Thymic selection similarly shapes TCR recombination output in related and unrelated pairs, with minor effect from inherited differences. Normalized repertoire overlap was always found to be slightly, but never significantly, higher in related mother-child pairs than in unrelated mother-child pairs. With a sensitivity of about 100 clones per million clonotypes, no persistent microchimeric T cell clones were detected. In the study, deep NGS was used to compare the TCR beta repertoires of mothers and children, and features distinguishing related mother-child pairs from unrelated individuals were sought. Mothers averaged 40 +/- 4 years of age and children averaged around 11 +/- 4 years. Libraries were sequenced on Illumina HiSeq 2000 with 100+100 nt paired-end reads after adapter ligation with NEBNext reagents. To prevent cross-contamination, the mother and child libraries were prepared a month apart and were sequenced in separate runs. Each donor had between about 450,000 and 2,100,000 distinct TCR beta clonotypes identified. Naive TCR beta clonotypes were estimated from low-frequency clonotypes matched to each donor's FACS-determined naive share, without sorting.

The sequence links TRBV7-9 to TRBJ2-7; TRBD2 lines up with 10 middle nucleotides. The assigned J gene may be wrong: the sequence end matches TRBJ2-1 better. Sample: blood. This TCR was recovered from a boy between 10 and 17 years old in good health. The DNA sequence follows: TGTGCCAGCAGCTTAACTAGCGGGGTCAATGAGCAGTTCTTC. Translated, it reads CASSLTSGVNEQFF.